Detailed here is one TCR beta chain. The data are from a study of control samples from healthy donors and cancer patients. Trimming took off 5 bases at V and 6 bases at J, with 10 bases between the two ends. The CDR3 covers 12 residues. Germline assignment: CDR1 GTSNPN and CDR2 SVGIG (reference sequence). Using immunoSEQ multiplex PCR, the repertoire was profiled, and TCRdb retains in-frame clones only, with some absent. Of some 140,000 clones listed, approximately 96% are singletons. Sequencing was carried out using blood. The receptor was isolated from a man aged 35 to 55 in good health. V usage is TRBV30 and J usage is TRBJ2-2; the D is unclear. For the CDR3, the DNA is TGTGCCTGGCTGGCAGGAGCCGGGGAGCTGTTTTTT. It is translated as CAWLAGAGELFF.